These 17 T cell receptor beta chains originate from one sample sequenced in a study of T cell changes during pregnancy in multiple sclerosis. Clones were sequenced by immunoSEQ multiplex PCR, and TCRdb holds only the in-frame ones, with some missing. The repertoire holds tens of thousands of clones, with under 95% as singletons. The sequenced sample was CD4+ T cells from peripheral blood mononuclear cells, obtained in the third trimester of pregnancy. The receptors come from a female donor with multiple sclerosis, enrolled in a pregnancy study.

The chain recombines TRBV15 with TRBJ2-5, with a possible D match to TRBD1 (6 bases). The germline CDR1 and CDR2 sequences are LNHNV and YYDKDF (reference sequence). Trimming left V 0 bases short and J 2 bases short, with 10 bases between. This CDR3 has 15 amino acids. CDR3 protein: CATSRDIDRQETQYF. The CDR3 DNA follows: TGTGCCACCAGCAGAGATATCGACAGGCAAGAGACCCAGTACTTC.

The chain couples TRBV5-4 to TRBJ2-2; D unresolved. This CDR3 comprises 15 residues. V lost 4 bases, J lost 5 bases, and 15 bases lay in between. Germline values: CDR1 SGHNT, CDR2 YYREEE (reference sequence). The DNA of the CDR3 is TGTGCCAGCAGCCCCGGGTCTTATCCTACCGGGGAGCTGTTTTTT. This sequence encodes CASSPGSYPTGELFF.

This clone came up once. DNA for the CDR3: TGTGCCAGCAGCCAAGGGTATCCCACAACTAACTATGGCTACACCTTC. This codes for CASSQGYPTTNYGYTF. V and J are TRBV4-2 and TRBJ1-2; no clear D gene. The germline CDR1 and CDR2 sequences are LGHNA and YNFKEQ. This CDR3 has 16 amino acids. With 1 base removed from V and 0 bases from J, the gap between germline ends came to 12 bases.

The genes are TRBV7-2 and TRBJ2-5, with D hard to call. Germline assignment: CDR1 SGHTA and CDR2 FQGNSA. V was cut by 0 bases and J by 2 bases, with 10 bases left in between. This CDR3 spans 15 amino acids. The CDR3 is CASSLASGMQETQYF. The CDR3 nucleotides are TGTGCCAGCAGCTTAGCCTCGGGTATGCAAGAGACCCAGTACTTC.

This chain connects TRBV27 to TRBJ1-5; maybe TRBD1 (5 bases). The CDR3 runs to 14 residues. Germline lookup yields CDR1 MNHEY and CDR2 SMNVEV (reference sequence). Trimming stripped 1 base from V and 4 bases from J, with 8 bases between. This chain's CDR3 is CASSLWGGNQPQHF. The CDR3 coding sequence is TGTGCCAGCAGTTTATGGGGGGGAAATCAGCCCCAGCATTTT.

This clone has only one observation. The chain is built from TRBV23-1 and TRBJ2-7; TRBD2 aligns across 7 bases. TRBV23-1 is flagged as an ORF with uncertain function. This CDR3 contains 15 residues. After removal of 0 bases from V and 4 bases from J, the junction contained 6 bases not matched to a gene. The CDR3 region is CASSQSAGVLYEQYF. In DNA, the CDR3 is TGCGCCAGCAGTCAATCGGCGGGAGTACTTTACGAGCAGTACTTC.

V gene TRBV7-3 combines with J gene TRBJ2-5, with TRBD1 matching over 11 bases. CDR1 SGHTA and CDR2 FQGTGA come from the germline V gene. V shed 7 bases, J shed 5 bases, and the junction held 9 bases outside the gene matches. This CDR3 has 15 residues. CDR3 amino acids: CASTRTGGSFETQYF. CDR3 bases: TGTGCCAGCACCCGGACAGGGGGCTCTTTTGAGACCCAGTACTTC.

V usage is TRBV5-4 and J usage is TRBJ2-7; TRBD2 is a possible D gene (5 bases). The CDR3 runs 13 residues. The germline CDR1 and CDR2 sequences are SGHNT and YYREEE (reference sequence). With 6 bases removed from V and 0 bases from J, the gap between germline ends came to 10 bases. The CDR3 DNA reads as TGTGCCAGCAAGTCGAGGGACTCCTACGAGCAGTACTTC. This codes for CASKSRDSYEQYF.

The gene calls are TRBV7-9 and TRBJ1-3, with a weak D call TRBD1 (5 bases). Trimming left V 1 base short and J 7 bases short, with 8 bases between. Germline loops: CDR1 SEHNR, CDR2 FQNEAQ (reference sequence). The CDR3 extends over 13 amino acids. The CDR3 is CASSLVTVNTIYF. The CDR3 nucleotides read TGTGCCAGCAGCTTAGTGACAGTTAACACCATATATTTT.

V gene TRBV19 combines with J gene TRBJ1-4, with TRBD1 as a possible D gene (5 bases). The CDR3 sequence is 16 residues long. V was pared by 3 bases and J by 7 bases, with 18 bases between. CDR1 is LNHDA and CDR2 is SQIVND in the germline V gene (reference sequence). The DNA of the CDR3 is TGTGCCAGTAGTATGGGGCCCAGCTACTACGGTGAAAAACTGTTTTTT. This translates into CASSMGPSYYGEKLFF.

The J gene is TRBJ1-1, the V gene TRBV2, with D perhaps matching TRBD1 (5 bases). V was cut by 4 bases and J by 8 bases, with 5 bases left in between. The CDR3 contains 10 residues. The germline CDR1 and CDR2 sequences are SNHLY and FYNNEI. The CDR3 spells CASSAGEAFF. The CDR3 DNA follows: TGTGCCAGCAGTGCAGGGGAAGCTTTCTTT.

The V call is TRBV30, the J call TRBJ1-1, with 8 bases that match TRBD1. Trimming took 3 bases from V and 4 from J; bases not matched to a gene: 1. The CDR3 runs to 12 residues. Germline V gives CDR1 GTSNPN, CDR2 SVGIG (reference sequence). CDR3 nucleotide sequence: TGTGCCTGGAGCACAGGGGGCACTGAAGCTTTCTTT. It encodes CAWSTGGTEAFF.

The chain joins TRBV5-5 to TRBJ2-1, with D possibly TRBD2 on 6 matching bases. The V and J ends lost 1 base and 7 bases respectively, with 15 bases between them. The CDR3 is 15 residues long. Germline V gene sequence: CDR1 SGHKS, CDR2 YYEKEE (reference sequence). The CDR3 coding sequence is TGTGCCAGCAGCTTGTATGGGGGGACCCCTAATGAGCAGTTCTTC. It codes for CASSLYGGTPNEQFF. Variable domain in full (rest from reference TRBV5-5 and TRBJ2-1): DAGVTQSPTHLIKTRGQQVTLRCSPISGHKSVSWYQQVLGQGPQFIFQYYEKEERGRGNFPDRFSARQFPNYSSELNVNALLLGDSALYLCASSLYGGTPNEQFFGPGTRLTVL.

The chain links TRBV4-2 to TRBJ2-5; 7 positions agree with TRBD2. Germline-derived CDR1 and CDR2 are LGHNA and YNFKEQ. Trimming at V came to 3 bases and at J to 2 bases, leaving 6 bases not matched to a gene. This CDR3 contains 15 residues. CDR3 in DNA: TGTGCCAGCAGCCAGTTTACTAGCGAGCAAGAGACCCAGTACTTC. It yields the protein CASSQFTSEQETQYF.

V gene TRBV4-3 combines with J gene TRBJ2-6; D remains ambiguous. Germline V gene lookup returns CDR1 LGHNA and CDR2 YSLEER. The CDR3 is 20 amino acids. Trimming took 0 bases from V and 4 from J, leaving 22 bases between them. CDR3 coding DNA: TGCGCCAGCAGCCAAGATCTTTGGGCACAGTCGCCCTGGGGGGCCAACGTCCTGACTTTC. Translation gives CASSQDLWAQSPWGANVLTF.

The chain recombines TRBV5-5 with TRBJ2-1; TRBD2 aligns across 9 bases. V trimming: 2 bases; J trimming: 1 base; junction bases outside the gene matches: 1. The germline CDR1 and CDR2 sequences are SGHKS and YYEKEE (reference sequence). The CDR3 consists of 15 residues. CDR3 in amino acids: CASSFGLASYNEQFF. CDR3 nucleotides: TGTGCCAGCAGCTTCGGACTAGCGTCCTACAATGAGCAGTTCTTC.

The V gene is TRBV6-1, the J gene TRBJ2-7; D is possibly TRBD1 (6 bases). The CDR3 extends over 14 amino acids. Germline assignment: CDR1 MNHNS and CDR2 SASEGT. Deletions cut 6 bases from V and 2 bases from J, with 14 bases between. CDR3 coding DNA: TGTGCCAGCAGAGAAACAGGGCGCACCTACGAGCAGTACTTC. It is translated as CASRETGRTYEQYF.